The entry below describes one TCR beta chain. The sample comes from a study of sequential checkpoint blockade in melanoma. Study overall: Patients were randomized 1:1 to nivolumab-then-ipilimumab or ipilimumab-then-nivolumab first-line.

Germline lookup yields CDR1 LGHNA and CDR2 YSLEER. V gave up 0 bases and J gave up 1 base, with 10 bases separating them. This CDR3 region has 15 residues. Indicated treatment: randomized to nivolumab then ipilimumab (arm A) or the reverse (arm B). None of the patients previously received DNA-damaging chemotherapy. Live CD3+CD8+ CD19− CD56− cells were sorted from PBMCs. Using immunoSEQ multiplex PCR, the repertoire was profiled, and TCRdb retains in-frame clones only, with some absent. The sample lists under 20,000 clones; roughly 71% were seen once. This TCR came from a human donor with melanoma. The chain employs TRBV4-3 and TRBJ2-7; possibly TRBD1 for D (5 bases). The source material was CD8+ T cells sorted from blood (inferred from file names), sampled from a patient given nivolumab and ipilimumab in sequence. The CDR3 region has the DNA TGCGCCAGCAGCCAAGATCACGCAGGGTCCTACGAGCAGTACTTC. Its protein is CASSQDHAGSYEQYF.